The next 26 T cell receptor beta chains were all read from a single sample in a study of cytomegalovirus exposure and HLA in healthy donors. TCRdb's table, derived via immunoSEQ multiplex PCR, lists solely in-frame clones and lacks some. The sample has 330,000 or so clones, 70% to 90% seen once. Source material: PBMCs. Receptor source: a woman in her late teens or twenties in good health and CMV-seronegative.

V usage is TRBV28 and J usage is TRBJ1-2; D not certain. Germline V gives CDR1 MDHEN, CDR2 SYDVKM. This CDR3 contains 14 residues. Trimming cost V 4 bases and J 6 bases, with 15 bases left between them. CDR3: CASSSPPTSNGYTF. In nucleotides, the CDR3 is TGTGCCAGCAGTTCCCCCCCTACTTCTAATGGCTACACCTTC.

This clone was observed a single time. CDR3 DNA sequence: TGTGCCAGCTCACCACCTCTATCTGACACCTGGGGAGCCGGTGATAAGCAGTTCTTC. Protein product: CASSPPLSDTWGAGDKQFF. J is TRBJ2-1 and V is TRBV18, with a possible D match to TRBD2 (5 bases). The CDR3 length is 19 residues. Trimming shortened V by 0 bases and J by 11 bases, and 29 bases separated the two germline ends. Germline V gene data show CDR1 as KGHSH and CDR2 as LQKENI. Full variable domain (rest looked up from reference TRBV18 and TRBJ2-1): NAGVMQNPRHLVRRRGQEARLRCSPMKGHSHVYWYRQLPEEGLKFMVYLQKENIIDESGMPKERFSAEFPKEGPSILRIQQVVRGDSAAYFCASSPPLSDTWGAGDKQFFGPGTRLTVL.

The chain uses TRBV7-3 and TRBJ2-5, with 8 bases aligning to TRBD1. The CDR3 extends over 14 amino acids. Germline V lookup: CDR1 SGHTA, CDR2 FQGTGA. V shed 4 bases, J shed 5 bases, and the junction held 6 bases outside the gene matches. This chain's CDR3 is CASSSQGAGETQYF. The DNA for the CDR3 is TGTGCCAGCAGCTCCCAGGGGGCGGGGGAGACCCAGTACTTC.

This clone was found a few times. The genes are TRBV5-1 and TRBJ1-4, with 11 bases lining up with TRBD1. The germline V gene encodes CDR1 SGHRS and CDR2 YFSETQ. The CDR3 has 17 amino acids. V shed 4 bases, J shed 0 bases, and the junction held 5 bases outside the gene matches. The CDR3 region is CASSLGQGASTNEKLFF. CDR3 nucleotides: TGCGCCAGCAGCCTAGGACAGGGGGCTTCAACTAATGAAAAACTGTTTTTT.

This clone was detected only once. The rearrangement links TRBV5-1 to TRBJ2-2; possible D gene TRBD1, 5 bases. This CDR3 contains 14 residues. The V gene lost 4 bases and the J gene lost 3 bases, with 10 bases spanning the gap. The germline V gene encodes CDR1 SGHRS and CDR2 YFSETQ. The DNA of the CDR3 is TGCGCCAGCAGCGAAAGGGGTCACACCGGGGAGCTGTTTTTT. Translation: CASSERGHTGELFF.

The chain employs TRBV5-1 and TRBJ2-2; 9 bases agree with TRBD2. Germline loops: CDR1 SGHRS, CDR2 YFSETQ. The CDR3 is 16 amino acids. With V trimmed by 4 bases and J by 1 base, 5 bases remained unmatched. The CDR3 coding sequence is TGCGCCAGCAGCGGACGACTAGCGGAGAACACCGGGGAGCTGTTTTTT. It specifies CASSGRLAENTGELFF.

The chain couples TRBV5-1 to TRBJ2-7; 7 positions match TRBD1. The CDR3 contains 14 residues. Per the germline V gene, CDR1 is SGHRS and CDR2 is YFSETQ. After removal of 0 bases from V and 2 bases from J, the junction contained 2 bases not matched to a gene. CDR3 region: CASSLGDSTYEQYF. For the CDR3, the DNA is TGCGCCAGCAGCTTGGGGGACAGCACCTACGAGCAGTACTTC.

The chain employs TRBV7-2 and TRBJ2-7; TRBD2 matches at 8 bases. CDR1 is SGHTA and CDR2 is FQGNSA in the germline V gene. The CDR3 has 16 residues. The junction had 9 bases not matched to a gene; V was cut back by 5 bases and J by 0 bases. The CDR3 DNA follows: TGTGCCAGCAGCCGGGGGGGGCGGCTTCACTCCTACGAGCAGTACTTC. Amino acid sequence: CASSRGGRLHSYEQYF.

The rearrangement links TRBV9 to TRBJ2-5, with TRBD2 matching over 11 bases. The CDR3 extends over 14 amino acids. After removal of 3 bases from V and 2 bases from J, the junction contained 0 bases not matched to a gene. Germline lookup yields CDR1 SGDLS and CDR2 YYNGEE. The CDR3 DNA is TGTGCCAGCAGCGCTAGCGGGAGGCAAGAGACCCAGTACTTC. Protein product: CASSASGRQETQYF.

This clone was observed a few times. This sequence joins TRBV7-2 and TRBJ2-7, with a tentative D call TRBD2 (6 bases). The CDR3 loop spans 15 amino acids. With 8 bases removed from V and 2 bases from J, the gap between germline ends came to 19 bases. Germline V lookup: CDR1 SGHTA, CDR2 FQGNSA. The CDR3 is CASAKGPEGPYEQYF. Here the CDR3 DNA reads TGTGCCAGCGCCAAGGGCCCGGAGGGACCCTACGAGCAGTACTTC.

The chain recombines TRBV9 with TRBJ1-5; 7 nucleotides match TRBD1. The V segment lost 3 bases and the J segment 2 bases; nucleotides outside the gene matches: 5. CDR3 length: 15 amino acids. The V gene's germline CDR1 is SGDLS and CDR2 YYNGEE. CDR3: CASSDVQGCNQPQHF. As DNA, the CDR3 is TGTGCCAGCAGCGATGTACAGGGGTGCAATCAGCCCCAGCATTTT.

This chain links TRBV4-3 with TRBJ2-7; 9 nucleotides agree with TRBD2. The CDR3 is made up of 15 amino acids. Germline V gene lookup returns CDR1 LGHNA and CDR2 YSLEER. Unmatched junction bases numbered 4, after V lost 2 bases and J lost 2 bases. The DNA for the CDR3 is TGCGCCAGCAGCCAAATGGCGGGAGGGCCCTACGAGCAGTACTTC. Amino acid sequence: CASSQMAGGPYEQYF.

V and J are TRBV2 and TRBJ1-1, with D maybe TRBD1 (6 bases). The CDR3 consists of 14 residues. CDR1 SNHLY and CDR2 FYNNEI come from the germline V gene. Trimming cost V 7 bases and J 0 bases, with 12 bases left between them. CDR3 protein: CASTAQGMNTEAFF. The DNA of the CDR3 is TGTGCCAGCACCGCCCAGGGGATGAACACTGAAGCTTTCTTT.

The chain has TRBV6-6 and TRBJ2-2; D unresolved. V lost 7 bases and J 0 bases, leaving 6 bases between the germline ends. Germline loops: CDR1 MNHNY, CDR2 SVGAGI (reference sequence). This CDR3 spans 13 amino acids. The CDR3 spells CASTPANTGELFF. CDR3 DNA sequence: TGTGCCAGCACCCCGGCGAACACCGGGGAGCTGTTTTTT.

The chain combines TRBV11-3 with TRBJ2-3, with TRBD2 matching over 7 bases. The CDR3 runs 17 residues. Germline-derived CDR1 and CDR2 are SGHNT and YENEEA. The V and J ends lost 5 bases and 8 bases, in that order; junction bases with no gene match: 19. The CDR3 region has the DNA TGTGCCAGCAGCCCAGGTTATGGCGGGAGTAACCAACCTACGCAGTATTTT. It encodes CASSPGYGGSNQPTQYF.

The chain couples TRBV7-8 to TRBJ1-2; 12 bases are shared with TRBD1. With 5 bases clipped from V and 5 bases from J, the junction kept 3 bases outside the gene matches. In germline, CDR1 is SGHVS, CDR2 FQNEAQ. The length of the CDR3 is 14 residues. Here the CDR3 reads CASSGTGGGYGYTF. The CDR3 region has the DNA TGTGCCAGCAGCGGGACAGGGGGCGGGTATGGCTACACCTTC.

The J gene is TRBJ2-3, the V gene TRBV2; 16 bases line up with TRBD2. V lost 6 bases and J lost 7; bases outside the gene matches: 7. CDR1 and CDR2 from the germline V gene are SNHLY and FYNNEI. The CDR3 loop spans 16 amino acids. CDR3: CASSRGLAGGGNTQYF. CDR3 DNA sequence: TGTGCCAGCAGCAGGGGACTAGCGGGAGGGGGGAATACGCAGTATTTT.

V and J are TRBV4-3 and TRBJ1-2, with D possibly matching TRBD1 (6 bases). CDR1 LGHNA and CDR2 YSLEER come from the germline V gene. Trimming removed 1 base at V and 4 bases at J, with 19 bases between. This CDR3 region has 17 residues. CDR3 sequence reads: CASSQVPPGQQGYGYTF. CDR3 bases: TGCGCCAGCAGCCAAGTACCGCCGGGACAACAGGGCTATGGCTACACCTTC.

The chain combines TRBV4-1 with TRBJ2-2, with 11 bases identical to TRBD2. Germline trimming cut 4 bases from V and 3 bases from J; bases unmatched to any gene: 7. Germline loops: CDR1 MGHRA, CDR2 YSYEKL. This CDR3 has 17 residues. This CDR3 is CASSPTGTSGYTGELFF. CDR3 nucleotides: TGCGCCAGCAGCCCGACGGGGACTAGCGGATACACCGGGGAGCTGTTTTTT.

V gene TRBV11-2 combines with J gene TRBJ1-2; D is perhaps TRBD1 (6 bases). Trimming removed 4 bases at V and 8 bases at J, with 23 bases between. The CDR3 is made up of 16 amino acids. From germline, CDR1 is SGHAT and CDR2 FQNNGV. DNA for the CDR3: TGTGCCAGCAGCTCGACAGGAAGCGACCTCGCCTACGGCTACACCTTC. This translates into CASSSTGSDLAYGYTF.

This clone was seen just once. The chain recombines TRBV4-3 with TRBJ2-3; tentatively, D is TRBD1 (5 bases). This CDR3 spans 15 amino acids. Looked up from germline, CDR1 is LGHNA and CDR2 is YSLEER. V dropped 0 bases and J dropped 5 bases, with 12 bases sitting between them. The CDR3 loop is CASSQEGPFIDTQYF. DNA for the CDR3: TGCGCCAGCAGCCAAGAGGGGCCCTTCATAGATACGCAGTATTTT.

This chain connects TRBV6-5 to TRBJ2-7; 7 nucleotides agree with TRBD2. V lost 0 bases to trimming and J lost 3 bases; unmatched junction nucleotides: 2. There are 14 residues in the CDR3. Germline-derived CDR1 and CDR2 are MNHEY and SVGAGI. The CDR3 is CASSYSRGDYEQYF. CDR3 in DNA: TGTGCCAGCAGTTACTCCCGGGGGGACTACGAGCAGTACTTC.

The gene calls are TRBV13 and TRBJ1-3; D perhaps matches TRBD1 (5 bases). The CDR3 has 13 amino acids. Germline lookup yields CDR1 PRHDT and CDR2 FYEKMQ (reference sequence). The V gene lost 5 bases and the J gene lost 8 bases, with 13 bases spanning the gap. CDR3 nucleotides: TGTGCCAGCAGCCGATTTCCGGGGGACACCATATATTTT. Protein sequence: CASSRFPGDTIYF.

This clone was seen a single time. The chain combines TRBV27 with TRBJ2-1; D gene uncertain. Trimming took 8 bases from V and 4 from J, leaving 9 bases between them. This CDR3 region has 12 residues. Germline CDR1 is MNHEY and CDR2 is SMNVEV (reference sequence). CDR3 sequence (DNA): TGTGCCAGCGTGGGCCTGTACAATGAGCAGTTCTTC. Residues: CASVGLYNEQFF.

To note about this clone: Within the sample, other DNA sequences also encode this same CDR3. The DNA for the CDR3 is TGCAGTGCTCCCCTGTCCTACGAGCAGTACTTC. This gives the protein CSAPLSYEQYF. The chain is built from TRBV20-1 and TRBJ2-7; D uncertain. This CDR3 contains 11 residues. Germline V CDR1 and CDR2: DFQATT, SNEGSKA (reference sequence). V lost 5 bases, J lost 1 base, and 6 bases lay in between.

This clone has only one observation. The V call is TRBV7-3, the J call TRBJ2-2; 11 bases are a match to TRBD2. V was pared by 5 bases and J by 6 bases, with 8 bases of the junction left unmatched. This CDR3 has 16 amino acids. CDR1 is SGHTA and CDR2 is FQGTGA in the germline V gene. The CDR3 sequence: CASSALAGAHPGELFF. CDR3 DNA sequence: TGTGCCAGCAGCGCACTAGCGGGAGCCCATCCCGGGGAGCTGTTTTTT.